These 7 T cell receptor beta chains originate from one sample sequenced in a study of T cell responses to AZD1222 COVID-19 vaccine. Sequencing was performed with immunoSEQ multiplex PCR; in TCRdb, only in-frame clones are kept and a portion is missing. The table shows around 110,000 clones, with approximately 85% occurring only once. The sequences come from peripheral blood, collected on day 0 of MenACWY control vaccination. These receptor sequences come from an adult in good health.

The genes are TRBV6-1 and TRBJ2-5, with TRBD2 matching 10 bases. The CDR3 length is 15 residues. Germline values: CDR1 MNHNS, CDR2 SASEGT. J was trimmed by 1 base and V by 10 bases; bases with no gene match: 9. CDR3 region: CATWGASGGQETQYF. The CDR3 nucleotides are TGTGCCACCTGGGGCGCTAGCGGGGGCCAAGAGACCCAGTACTTC.

This rearrangement joins TRBV19 to TRBJ1-1; 8 nucleotides match TRBD1. This CDR3 is 17 amino acids long. The V segment lost 4 bases and the J segment 1 base; nucleotides outside the gene matches: 11. CDR1 LNHDA and CDR2 SQIVND come from the germline V gene (reference sequence). This CDR3 is CASSSPDRGSPNTEAFF. As DNA, the CDR3 is TGTGCCAGTAGTAGTCCTGACAGGGGAAGTCCGAACACTGAAGCTTTCTTT.

This CDR3 reads CASSYGTGGYSNQPQHF. The DNA for the CDR3 is TGTGCCAGTAGTTATGGGACAGGGGGTTATAGCAATCAGCCCCAGCATTTT. This chain joins TRBV19 and TRBJ1-5; 11 bases line up with TRBD1. Germline CDR1 reads LNHDA; CDR2 reads SQIVND (reference sequence). V lost 5 bases, J lost 0 bases, and 6 bases stayed unmatched. This CDR3 has 17 residues.

The chain couples TRBV5-8 to TRBJ1-4, with D hard to call. The CDR3 has 14 residues. Germline CDR1 reads SGHTS; CDR2 reads YDEGEE. V lost 0 bases, J lost 8 bases, and 11 bases lay in between. The CDR3 loop is CASSLGPESEKLFF. In nucleotides, the CDR3 is TGTGCCAGCAGCTTGGGCCCAGAAAGCGAAAAACTGTTTTTT.

The CDR3 DNA sequence: TGTGCCAGCAATTTGGGACAGGGGGCTAACTACGAGCAGTACTTC. Translation: CASNLGQGANYEQYF. The chain joins TRBV6-6 to TRBJ2-7, with 12 bases lining up with TRBD1. Germline assignment: CDR1 MNHNY and CDR2 SVGAGI (reference sequence). The length of the CDR3 is 15 residues. Trimming at V came to 7 bases and at J to 3 bases, leaving 7 bases not matched to a gene.

This clone showed up just once. The chain uses TRBV14 and TRBJ2-2; D is unresolved. The ends were cut back, 1 base at V and 4 bases at J, with 16 bases in the middle. CDR1 is SGHDN, CDR2 FVKESK, per germline. The CDR3 length is 17 residues. CDR3 residues: CASSQVQIRAFTGELFF. Here the CDR3 DNA reads TGTGCCAGCAGCCAAGTTCAGATCCGGGCCTTCACCGGGGAGCTGTTTTTT.

The chain employs TRBV9 and TRBJ1-2; the match to TRBD1 covers 10 bases. With V trimmed by 4 bases and J by 4 bases, 7 bases remained unmatched. Germline V CDR1 and CDR2: SGDLS, YYNGEE. This CDR3 is built from 15 residues. The CDR3 region is CASSPGTGAFYGYTF. The CDR3 DNA follows: TGTGCCAGCAGCCCAGGGACAGGGGCCTTCTATGGCTACACCTTC.